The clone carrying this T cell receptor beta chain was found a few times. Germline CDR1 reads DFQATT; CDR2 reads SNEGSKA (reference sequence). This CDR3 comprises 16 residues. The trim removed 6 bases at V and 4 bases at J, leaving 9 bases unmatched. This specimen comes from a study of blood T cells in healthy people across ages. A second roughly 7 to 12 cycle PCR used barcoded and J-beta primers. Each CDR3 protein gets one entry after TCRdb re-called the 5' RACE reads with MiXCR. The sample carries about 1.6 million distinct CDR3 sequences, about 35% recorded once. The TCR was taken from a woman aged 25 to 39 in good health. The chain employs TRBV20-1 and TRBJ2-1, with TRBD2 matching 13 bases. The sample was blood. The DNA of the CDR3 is TGCAGTGCCCCCGGACTAGCGGGGGCGGGGTACAATGAGCAGTTCTTC. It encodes CSAPGLAGAGYNEQFF.